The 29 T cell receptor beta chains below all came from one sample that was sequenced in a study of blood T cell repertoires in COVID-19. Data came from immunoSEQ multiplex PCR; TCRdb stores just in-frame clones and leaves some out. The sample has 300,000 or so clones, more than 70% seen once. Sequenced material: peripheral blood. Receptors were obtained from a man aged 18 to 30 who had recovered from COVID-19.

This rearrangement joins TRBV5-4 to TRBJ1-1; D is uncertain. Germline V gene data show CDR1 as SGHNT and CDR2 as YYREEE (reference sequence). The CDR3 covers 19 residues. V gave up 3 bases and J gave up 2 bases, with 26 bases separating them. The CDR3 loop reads CASSSDVRGGPISNTEAFF. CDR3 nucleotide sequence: TGTGCCAGCAGCTCGGACGTCCGGGGAGGTCCGATATCTAACACTGAAGCTTTCTTT.

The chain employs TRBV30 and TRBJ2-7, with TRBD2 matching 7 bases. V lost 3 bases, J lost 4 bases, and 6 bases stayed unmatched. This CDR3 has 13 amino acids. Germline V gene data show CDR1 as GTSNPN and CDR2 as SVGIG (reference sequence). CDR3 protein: CAWSWGGGYEQYF. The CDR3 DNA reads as TGTGCCTGGAGCTGGGGGGGTGGGTACGAGCAGTACTTC.

The CDR3 protein is CASSLLPTSTDTQYF. Written as DNA, the CDR3 is TGTGCCAGCAGCTTGCTACCGACTAGCACAGATACGCAGTATTTT. The V gene is TRBV5-6, the J gene TRBJ2-3; no firm D call. Germline V gene lookup returns CDR1 SGHDT and CDR2 YYEEEE. The V and J ends lost 1 base and 0 bases respectively, with 9 bases between them. The CDR3 totals 15 residues.

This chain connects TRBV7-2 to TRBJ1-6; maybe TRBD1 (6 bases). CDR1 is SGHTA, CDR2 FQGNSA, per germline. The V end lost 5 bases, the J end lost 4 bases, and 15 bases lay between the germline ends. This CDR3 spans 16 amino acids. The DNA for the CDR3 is TGTGCCAGCAGCCCTATGACAGGAATGTATAATTCACCCCTCCACTTT. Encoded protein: CASSPMTGMYNSPLHF.

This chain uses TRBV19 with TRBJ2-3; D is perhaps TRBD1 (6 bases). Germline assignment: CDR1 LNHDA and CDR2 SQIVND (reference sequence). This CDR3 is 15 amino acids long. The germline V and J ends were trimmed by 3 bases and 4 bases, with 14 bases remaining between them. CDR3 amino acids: CASSIIPGAADTQYF. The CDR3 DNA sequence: TGTGCCAGTAGTATTATACCAGGGGCAGCAGATACGCAGTATTTT.

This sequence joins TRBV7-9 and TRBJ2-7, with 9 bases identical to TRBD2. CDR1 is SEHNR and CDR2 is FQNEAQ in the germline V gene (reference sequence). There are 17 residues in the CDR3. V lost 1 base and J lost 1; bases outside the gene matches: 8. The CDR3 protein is CASSLGSGLANSYEQYF. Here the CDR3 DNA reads TGTGCCAGCAGCTTAGGATCGGGACTAGCTAATTCCTACGAGCAGTACTTC.

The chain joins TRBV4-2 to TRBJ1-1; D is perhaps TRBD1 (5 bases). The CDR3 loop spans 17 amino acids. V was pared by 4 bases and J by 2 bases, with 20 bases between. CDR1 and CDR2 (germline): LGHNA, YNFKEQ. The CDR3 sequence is CASSLPSADTRNTEAFF. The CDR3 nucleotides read TGTGCCAGCAGCCTTCCGTCCGCGGACACCCGAAACACTGAAGCTTTCTTT.

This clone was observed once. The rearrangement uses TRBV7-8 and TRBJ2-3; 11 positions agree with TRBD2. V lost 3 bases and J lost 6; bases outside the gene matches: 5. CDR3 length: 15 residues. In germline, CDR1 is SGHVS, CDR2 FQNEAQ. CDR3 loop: CASSFSGRAMDTQYF. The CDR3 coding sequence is TGTGCCAGCAGCTTTAGCGGGAGGGCCATGGATACGCAGTATTTT.

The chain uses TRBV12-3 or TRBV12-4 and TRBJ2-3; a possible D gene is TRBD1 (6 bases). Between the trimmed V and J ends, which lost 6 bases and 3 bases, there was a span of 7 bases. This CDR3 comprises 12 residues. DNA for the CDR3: TGTGCCAGCAGCCAGGGGACAGATACGCAGTATTTT. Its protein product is CASSQGTDTQYF.

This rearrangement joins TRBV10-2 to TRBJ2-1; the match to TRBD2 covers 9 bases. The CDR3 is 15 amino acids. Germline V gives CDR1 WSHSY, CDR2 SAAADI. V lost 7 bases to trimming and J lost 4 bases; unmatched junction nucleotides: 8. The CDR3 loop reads CASTTGLAGYNEQFF. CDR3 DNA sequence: TGCGCCAGCACCACCGGGCTAGCGGGGTACAATGAGCAGTTCTTC.

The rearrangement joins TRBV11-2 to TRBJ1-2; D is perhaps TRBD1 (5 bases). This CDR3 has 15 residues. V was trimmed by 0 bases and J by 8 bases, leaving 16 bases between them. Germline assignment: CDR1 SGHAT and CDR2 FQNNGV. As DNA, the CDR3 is TGTGCCAGCAGCTTAGAGGGGACCGGGGGAGCCGGCTACACCTTC. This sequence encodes CASSLEGTGGAGYTF.

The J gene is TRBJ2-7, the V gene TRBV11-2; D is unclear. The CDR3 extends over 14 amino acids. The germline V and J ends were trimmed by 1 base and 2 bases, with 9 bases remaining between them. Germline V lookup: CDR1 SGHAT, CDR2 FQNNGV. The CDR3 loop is CASSLGAGPYEQYF. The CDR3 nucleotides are TGTGCCAGCAGCTTAGGGGCAGGTCCCTACGAGCAGTACTTC. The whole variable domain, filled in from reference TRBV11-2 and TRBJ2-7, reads EAGVAQSPRYKIIEKRQSVAFWCNPISGHATLYWYQQILGQGPKLLIQFQNNGVVDDSQLPKDRFSAERLKGVDSTLKIQPAKLEDSAVYLCASSLGAGPYEQYFGPGTRLTVT.

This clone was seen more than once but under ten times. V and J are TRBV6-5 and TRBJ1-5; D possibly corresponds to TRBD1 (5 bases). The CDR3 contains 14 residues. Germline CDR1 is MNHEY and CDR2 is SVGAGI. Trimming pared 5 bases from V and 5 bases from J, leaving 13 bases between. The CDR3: CASSQSQGYQPQHF. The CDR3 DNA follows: TGTGCCAGCAGTCAAAGTCAGGGATATCAGCCCCAGCATTTT.

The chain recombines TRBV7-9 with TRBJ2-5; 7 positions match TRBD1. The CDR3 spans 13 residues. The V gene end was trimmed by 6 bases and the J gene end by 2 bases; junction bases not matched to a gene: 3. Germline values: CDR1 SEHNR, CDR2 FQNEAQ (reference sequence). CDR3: CASSRDSQETQYF. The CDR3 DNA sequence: TGTGCCAGCAGTCGGGACAGTCAAGAGACCCAGTACTTC.

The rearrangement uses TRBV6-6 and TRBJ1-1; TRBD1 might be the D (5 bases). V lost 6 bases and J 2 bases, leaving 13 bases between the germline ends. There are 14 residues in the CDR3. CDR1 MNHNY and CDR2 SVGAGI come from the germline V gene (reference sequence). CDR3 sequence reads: CASRHVGENTEAFF. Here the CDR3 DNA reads TGTGCCAGCAGACACGTAGGGGAAAACACTGAAGCTTTCTTT.

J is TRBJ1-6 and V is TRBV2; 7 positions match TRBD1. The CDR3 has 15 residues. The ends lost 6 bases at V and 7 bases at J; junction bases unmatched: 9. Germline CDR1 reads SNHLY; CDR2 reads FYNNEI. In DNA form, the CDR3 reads TGTGCCAGCAGGGTACAGGGGACTGGGAATTCACCCCTCCACTTT. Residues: CASRVQGTGNSPLHF.

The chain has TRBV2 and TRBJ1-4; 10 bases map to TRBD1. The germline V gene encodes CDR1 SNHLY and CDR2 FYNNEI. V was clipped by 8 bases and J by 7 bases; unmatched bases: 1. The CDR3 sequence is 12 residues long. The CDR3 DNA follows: TGTGCCAGCGGGGACAGGGGTGAAAAACTGTTTTTT. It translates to CASGDRGEKLFF.

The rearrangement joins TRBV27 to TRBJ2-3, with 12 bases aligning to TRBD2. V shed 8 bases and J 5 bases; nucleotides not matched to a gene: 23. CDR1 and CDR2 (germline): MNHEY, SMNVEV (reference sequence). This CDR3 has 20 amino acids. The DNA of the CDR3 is TGTGCCAGCGGATACGACCCTCTAGCGGGGGGGCCGGGACCAAGAGATACGCAGTATTTT. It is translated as CASGYDPLAGGPGPRDTQYF.

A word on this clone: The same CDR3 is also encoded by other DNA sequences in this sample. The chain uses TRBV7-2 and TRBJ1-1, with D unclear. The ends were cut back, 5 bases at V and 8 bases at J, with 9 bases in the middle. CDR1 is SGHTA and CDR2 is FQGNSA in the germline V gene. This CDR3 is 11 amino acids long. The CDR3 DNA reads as TGTGCCAGCAGCCGCGGAGGAGAAGCTTTCTTT. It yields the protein CASSRGGEAFF.

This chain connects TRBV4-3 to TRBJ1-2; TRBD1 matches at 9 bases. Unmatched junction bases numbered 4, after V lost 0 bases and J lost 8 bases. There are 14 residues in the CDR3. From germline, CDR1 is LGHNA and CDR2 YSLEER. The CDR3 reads CASSQDSGQGGYTF. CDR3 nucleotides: TGCGCCAGCAGCCAAGATTCAGGACAGGGGGGCTACACCTTC.

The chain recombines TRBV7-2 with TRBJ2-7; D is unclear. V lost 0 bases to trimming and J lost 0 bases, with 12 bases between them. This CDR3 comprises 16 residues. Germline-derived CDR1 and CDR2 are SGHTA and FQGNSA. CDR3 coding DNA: TGTGCCAGCAGCTTAGCGGTACAGACGGTCTCCTACGAGCAGTACTTC. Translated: CASSLAVQTVSYEQYF.

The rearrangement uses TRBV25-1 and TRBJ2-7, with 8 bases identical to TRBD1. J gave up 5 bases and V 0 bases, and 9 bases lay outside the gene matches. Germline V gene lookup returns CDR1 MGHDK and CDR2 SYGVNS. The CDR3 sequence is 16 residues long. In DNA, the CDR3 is TGTGCCAGCAGTGAATATTCACAGGGGGGTATAAACGAGCAGTACTTC. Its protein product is CASSEYSQGGINEQYF.

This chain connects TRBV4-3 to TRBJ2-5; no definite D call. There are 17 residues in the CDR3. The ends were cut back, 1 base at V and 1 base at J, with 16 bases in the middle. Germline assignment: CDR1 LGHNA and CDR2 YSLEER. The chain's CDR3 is CASSQGLLMAAQETQYF. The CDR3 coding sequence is TGCGCCAGCAGCCAAGGCCTCCTAATGGCGGCCCAAGAGACCCAGTACTTC.

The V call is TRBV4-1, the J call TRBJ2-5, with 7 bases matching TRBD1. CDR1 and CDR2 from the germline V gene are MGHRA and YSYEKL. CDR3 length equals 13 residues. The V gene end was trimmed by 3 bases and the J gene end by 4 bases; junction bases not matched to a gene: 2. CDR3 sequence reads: CASSQGQLETQYF. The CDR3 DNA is TGCGCCAGCAGCCAGGGACAGTTAGAGACCCAGTACTTC.

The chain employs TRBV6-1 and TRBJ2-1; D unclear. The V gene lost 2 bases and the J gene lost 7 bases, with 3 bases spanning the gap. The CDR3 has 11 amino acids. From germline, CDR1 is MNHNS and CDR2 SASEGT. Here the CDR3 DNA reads TGTGCCAGCAGTGAACGGAATGAGCAGTTCTTC. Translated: CASSERNEQFF.

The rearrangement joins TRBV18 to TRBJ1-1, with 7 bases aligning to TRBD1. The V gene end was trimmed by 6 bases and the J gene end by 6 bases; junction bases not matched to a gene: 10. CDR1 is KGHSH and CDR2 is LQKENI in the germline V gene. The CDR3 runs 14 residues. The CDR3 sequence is CASSLDRDSPEAFF. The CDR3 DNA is TGTGCCAGCTCTCTTGACAGGGACAGTCCTGAAGCTTTCTTT.

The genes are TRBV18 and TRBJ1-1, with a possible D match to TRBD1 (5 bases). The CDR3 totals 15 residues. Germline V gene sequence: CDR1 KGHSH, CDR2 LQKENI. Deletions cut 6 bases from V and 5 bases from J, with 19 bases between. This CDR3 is CASSQGGGEGTEAFF. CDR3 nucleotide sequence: TGTGCCAGCTCCCAAGGAGGAGGGGAGGGGACTGAAGCTTTCTTT.

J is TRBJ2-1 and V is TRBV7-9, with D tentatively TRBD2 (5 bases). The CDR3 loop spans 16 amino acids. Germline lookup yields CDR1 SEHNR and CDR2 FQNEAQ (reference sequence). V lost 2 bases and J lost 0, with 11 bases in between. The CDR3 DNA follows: TGTGCCAGCAGCTTAAATAGTGGGAGCTCCTACAATGAGCAGTTCTTC. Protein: CASSLNSGSSYNEQFF.

The CDR3 region is CASSLYRDMEIEAFF. The CDR3 nucleotides are TGTGCCAGCTCACTTTACCGGGACATGGAGATTGAAGCTTTCTTT. The gene calls are TRBV18 and TRBJ1-1; the D gene is possibly TRBD1 (6 bases). The germline gives CDR1 KGHSH, CDR2 LQKENI. The CDR3 contains 15 residues. V was shortened by 4 bases and J by 7 bases, with 19 bases between the two germline ends.